This record covers a single TCR beta chain. The data are from a study of spatial heterogeneity in lung cancer. Time point meaning: sample taken at primary tumor resection. CDR3 size: 15 residues. The V end was cut by 2 bases, the J end by 0 bases, with 7 bases between. TCRdb passed the 5' RACE reads through MiXCR, listing each CDR3 protein once. Among fewer than 40,000 distinct CDR3 sequences listed, 7.5% to 8% were seen once. The chain carries TRBV12-3 or TRBV12-4 and TRBJ1-4; D not resolved. This specimen consisted of PBMCs, obtained at surgery. The TCR sequence derives from a male donor with early-stage non-small cell lung cancer. This CDR3 reads CASSLRLPTNEKLFF. The CDR3, as DNA: TGTGCCAGCAGTTTAAGACTACCAACTAATGAAAAACTGTTTTTT.